The TCR beta chain described here comes from a study of technical replicates of blood from a few donors. Germline V gene sequence: CDR1 SGHVS, CDR2 FNYEAQ. The J segment lost 7 bases and the V segment lost 3 bases, leaving 3 bases of the junction unmatched. This CDR3 has 13 residues. Only one count was recorded for this clone. Libraries were prepared by immunoSEQ multiplex PCR; TCRdb keeps only in-frame clonotypes and omits some of them. The data show some 79,000 clones, with about nine tenths seen just once and about 0.35% held by the top ten. This clonotype was obtained from a human donor in good health. Some clones in this sample may be carry-over from other donors' samples. The gene calls are TRBV7-6 and TRBJ2-1, with TRBD2 identical over 7 bases. Sequenced material: T cells isolated from PBMCs. The CDR3 sequence: CASSFTSANEQFF. The CDR3 coding sequence is TGTGCCAGCAGCTTTACTAGCGCGAATGAGCAGTTCTTC.